These 24 T cell receptor beta chains were all obtained from the same sample, sequenced in a study of a mutant IDH1 vaccine in newly diagnosed glioma. The assay was immunoSEQ multiplex PCR, and TCRdb's table has in-frame clones only and misses some. Here the sample spans around 30,000 clones, about four fifths being singletons. Noted time point: baseline, week 1 (first vaccination visit). Stated treatment: pre-vaccination baseline after standard-of-care therapy. The sample in question was peripheral blood mononuclear cells (PBMCs), obtained from a glioma patient treated with radiotherapy, temozolomide or both. The receptors stem from a man aged 45 to 65 with glioma. Some clones in this sample may be carry-over from other donors' samples.

The chain carries TRBV4-1 and TRBJ1-2; TRBD1 agrees at 7 bases. The V segment lost 4 bases and the J segment 3 bases; nucleotides outside the gene matches: 14. The CDR3 runs to 17 residues. Per the germline V gene, CDR1 is MGHRA and CDR2 is YSYEKL. The CDR3 DNA reads as TGCGCCAGCAGCCTCCCTACGTCAGGGGGGGCTCACTATGGCTACACCTTC. Translating it yields CASSLPTSGGAHYGYTF.

The V gene is TRBV19, the J gene TRBJ2-6; 8 bases match TRBD1. Per germline, CDR1 LNHDA and CDR2 SQIVND (reference sequence). V shed 7 bases and J 0 bases; nucleotides not matched to a gene: 5. The CDR3 is made up of 16 amino acids. The CDR3 here is CASTQTGGSGANVLTF. CDR3 nucleotides: TGTGCCAGTACCCAAACAGGGGGCTCTGGGGCCAACGTCCTGACTTTC.

The V and J genes are TRBV2 and TRBJ2-1; 8 nucleotides align to TRBD2. The CDR3 has 15 residues. CDR1 and CDR2 from the germline V gene are SNHLY and FYNNEI. The ends lost 5 bases at V and 7 bases at J; junction bases unmatched: 10. The CDR3 DNA is TGTGCCAGCAGTACCGCCAGCGGGGGCTGGAATGAGCAGTTCTTC. Protein: CASSTASGGWNEQFF.

In this sample, this clone turned up a few times. V gene TRBV30 combines with J gene TRBJ1-1; D gene ambiguous. The CDR3 runs 13 residues. The ends were cut back, 0 bases at V and 1 base at J, with 6 bases in the middle. In germline, CDR1 is GTSNPN, CDR2 SVGIG (reference sequence). Here the CDR3 reads CAWSVLSNTEAFF. CDR3 nucleotides: TGTGCCTGGAGTGTTCTCTCGAACACTGAAGCTTTCTTT.

V gene TRBV28 combines with J gene TRBJ1-2; no firm D call. Germline V CDR1 and CDR2: MDHEN, SYDVKM. V was clipped by 5 bases and J by 2 bases, with 18 bases between them. The CDR3 loop spans 16 amino acids. CDR3 nucleotides: TGTGCCAGCAGTCCGGGCCCCGGCCCCGCGAACTATGGCTACACCTTC. It translates to CASSPGPGPANYGYTF.

The table lists this clone with a few counts. This sequence joins TRBV13 and TRBJ2-1, with D perhaps TRBD2 (6 bases). Trimming cost V 5 bases and J 2 bases, with 13 bases left between them. The CDR3 is 15 amino acids. Germline CDR1 and CDR2: PRHDT and FYEKMQ (reference sequence). The CDR3 nucleotides read TGTGCCAGCAGCCTGAGACTAGGGGCCTACAATGAGCAGTTCTTC. Protein: CASSLRLGAYNEQFF.

This rearrangement joins TRBV28 to TRBJ1-2; D call uncertain. The V and J ends lost 7 bases and 7 bases respectively, with 16 bases between them. CDR1 is MDHEN, CDR2 SYDVKM, per germline. The CDR3 extends over 13 amino acids. DNA of the CDR3: TGTGCCAGCACCCTGTCCGGGCTGGGTGGCTACACCTTC. This gives the protein CASTLSGLGGYTF.

This clone came up a few times. The V gene is TRBV10-3, the J gene TRBJ2-5; no firm D call. The germline V and J ends were trimmed by 9 bases and 1 base, with 12 bases remaining between them. The V gene's germline CDR1 is ENHRY and CDR2 SYGVKD. The CDR3 runs to 13 residues. CDR3 amino acids: CAIGSVPQETQYF. The CDR3 region has the DNA TGTGCCATTGGCAGTGTACCCCAAGAGACCCAGTACTTC.

The rearrangement uses TRBV5-6 and TRBJ1-2; perhaps TRBD1 as D (5 bases). V lost 0 bases and J 3 bases, leaving 21 bases between the germline ends. The CDR3 is 18 residues long. Germline V gene lookup returns CDR1 SGHDT and CDR2 YYEEEE. The CDR3 nucleotides read TGTGCCAGCAGCTTGGCCTGGAGCACCCGGGACGGCTACTATGGCTACACCTTC. This sequence encodes CASSLAWSTRDGYYGYTF.

The CDR3 DNA sequence: TGCGCCAGCAGTCTTCAGGGGTCCGGGGAGCTGTTTTTT. This gives the protein CASSLQGSGELFF. V usage is TRBV5-1 and J usage is TRBJ2-2, with a tentative D call TRBD1 (6 bases). Germline lookup yields CDR1 SGHRS and CDR2 YFSETQ. Trimming pared 5 bases from V and 6 bases from J, leaving 11 bases between. CDR3 length: 13 residues.

The chain combines TRBV14 with TRBJ1-4; a weak D match, TRBD1 (5 bases). This CDR3 is 15 amino acids long. V lost 3 bases and J 0 bases, leaving 8 bases between the germline ends. The germline V gene encodes CDR1 SGHDN and CDR2 FVKESK. The CDR3 loop is CASSHRTTTNEKLFF. The CDR3 DNA is TGTGCCAGCAGCCATAGGACAACAACTAATGAAAAACTGTTTTTT.

This clone was seen a few times. This chain links TRBV2 with TRBJ2-5; no reliable D call. The CDR3 sequence is 10 residues long. Germline V gives CDR1 SNHLY, CDR2 FYNNEI. The V end lost 8 bases, the J end lost 5 bases, and 6 bases lay between the germline ends. The CDR3 reads CASAPETQYF. The DNA for the CDR3 is TGTGCCAGCGCACCGGAGACCCAGTACTTC. The whole variable domain, remainder taken from reference TRBV2 and TRBJ2-5, is EPEVTQTPSHQVTQMGQEVILRCVPISNHLYFYWYRQILGQKVEFLVSFYNNEISEKSEIFDDQFSVERPDGSNFTLKIRSTKLEDSAMYFCASAPETQYFGPGTRLLVL.

This chain links TRBV10-3 with TRBJ2-7; no reliable D call. The germline V gene encodes CDR1 ENHRY and CDR2 SYGVKD. This CDR3 region has 13 residues. Trimming stripped 6 bases from V and 2 bases from J, with 11 bases between. CDR3 nucleotides: TGTGCCATCAGGCCAGACGGAACCTACGAGCAGTACTTC. This gives the protein CAIRPDGTYEQYF.

CDR3 protein: CASSLAGAEAFF. CDR3 coding DNA: TGTGCCAGCAGCTTAGCAGGGGCTGAAGCTTTCTTT. The chain links TRBV7-9 to TRBJ1-1; D may be TRBD1 (5 bases). The CDR3 covers 12 residues. Per germline, CDR1 SEHNR and CDR2 FQNEAQ (reference sequence). V was shortened by 0 bases and J by 6 bases, with 5 bases between the two germline ends.

The chain combines TRBV18 with TRBJ2-7, with no clear D. V lost 8 bases and J 5 bases, leaving 13 bases between the germline ends. CDR1 and CDR2 (germline): KGHSH, LQKENI. This CDR3 contains 12 residues. The CDR3 sequence is CASQTMGNEQYF. The CDR3 DNA is TGTGCCAGCCAGACGATGGGTAACGAGCAGTACTTC.

The V and J genes are TRBV5-1 and TRBJ1-4; D not resolved. CDR1 SGHRS and CDR2 YFSETQ come from the germline V gene. Trimming left V 2 bases short and J 8 bases short, with 19 bases between. The CDR3 totals 16 residues. The CDR3 DNA reads TGCGCCAGCAGCTTCAAGGAGAACCGGCATGAGGAAAAACTGTTTTTT. Protein product: CASSFKENRHEEKLFF.

The chain joins TRBV7-6 to TRBJ2-2; perhaps D is TRBD1 or TRBD2 (5 bases each). The CDR3 extends over 15 amino acids. Per the germline V gene, CDR1 is SGHVS and CDR2 is FNYEAQ. The germline V and J ends were trimmed by 5 bases and 7 bases, with 17 bases remaining between them. In DNA, the CDR3 is TGTGCCAGCAGCGACCCCCTGAGGGGCAACGGGGAGCTGTTTTTT. Its translation is CASSDPLRGNGELFF.

This chain links TRBV7-2 with TRBJ1-3; possibly TRBD1 for D (6 bases). The germline gives CDR1 SGHTA, CDR2 FQGNSA. Trimming cost V 5 bases and J 7 bases, with 15 bases left between them. This CDR3 region has 14 residues. The CDR3 DNA sequence: TGTGCCAGCAGCCCCCATAGGGGGGACAACACCATATATTTT. Its translation: CASSPHRGDNTIYF.

The chain recombines TRBV28 with TRBJ2-4, with D possibly matching TRBD1 (6 bases). Per the germline V gene, CDR1 is MDHEN and CDR2 is SYDVKM. This CDR3 has 13 residues. The V end lost 6 bases, the J end lost 7 bases, and 13 bases lay between the germline ends. The CDR3 nucleotides are TGTGCCAGCAGAGAGGGGGTGTTGAACATTCAGTACTTC. Its translation: CASREGVLNIQYF.

The chain combines TRBV2 with TRBJ2-4; D unresolved. Between the trimmed V and J ends, which lost 7 bases and 9 bases, there was a span of 10 bases. The CDR3 is 11 amino acids. Per germline, CDR1 SNHLY and CDR2 FYNNEI. This CDR3 is CASIEGTIQYF. The CDR3 DNA reads as TGTGCCAGCATCGAAGGTACCATTCAGTACTTC.

The chain couples TRBV6-5 to TRBJ2-5; TRBD2 agrees at 13 bases. This CDR3 contains 15 residues. Per germline, CDR1 MNHEY and CDR2 SVGAGI. With 5 bases clipped from V and 5 bases from J, the junction kept 5 bases outside the gene matches. As DNA, the CDR3 is TGTGCCAGCAGTCAAGGACTAGCGGGAGAGGAGACCCAGTACTTC. This codes for CASSQGLAGEETQYF.

V is TRBV6-5 and J is TRBJ2-7, with D unclear. The CDR3 is 12 residues long. Looked up from germline, CDR1 is MNHEY and CDR2 is SVGAGI. Trimming left V 7 bases short and J 2 bases short, with 9 bases between. The CDR3 spells CASNRSPYEQYF. CDR3 sequence (DNA): TGTGCCAGCAATAGGTCACCCTACGAGCAGTACTTC.

The J gene is TRBJ2-1, the V gene TRBV20-1, with D unclear. There are 11 residues in the CDR3. The germline V and J ends were trimmed by 3 bases and 8 bases, with 8 bases remaining between them. Germline V CDR1 and CDR2: DFQATT, SNEGSKA (reference sequence). As DNA, the CDR3 is TGCAGTGCTAGTTACTCGCATGAGCAGTTCTTC. Its translation is CSASYSHEQFF.

The chain carries TRBV15 and TRBJ2-3; 7 bases agree with TRBD2. The germline V gene encodes CDR1 LNHNV and CDR2 YYDKDF (reference sequence). The CDR3 is made up of 16 amino acids. Trimming at V came to 5 bases and at J to 1 base, leaving 9 bases not matched to a gene. The CDR3 sequence: CATSQAWAGGTDTQYF. The CDR3 nucleotides read TGTGCCACCAGCCAGGCTTGGGCGGGGGGCACAGATACGCAGTATTTT.